This T cell receptor (beta chain) derives from a study of sequential checkpoint blockade in melanoma. Specified treatment: randomized to nivolumab then ipilimumab (arm A) or the reverse (arm B). Germline V lookup: CDR1 MDHEN, CDR2 SYDVKM. CDR3 length: 14 residues. V lost 7 bases, J lost 0 bases, and 5 bases stayed unmatched. Profiling relied on immunoSEQ multiplex PCR, and the TCRdb table lists in-frame clones only, not all of them. The sample yields approximately 20,000 clones, around 30% seen once. The gene calls are TRBV28 and TRBJ2-7; 8 bases align to TRBD1. The material was tumor tissue (inferred from file names), obtained from a patient given nivolumab and ipilimumab in sequence. This TCR was sampled from a human donor with melanoma. This CDR3 reads CASKGQGSSYEQYF. The CDR3 nucleotides are TGTGCCAGCAAAGGACAGGGAAGCTCCTACGAGCAGTACTTC.